This T cell receptor beta chain was captured in a study of siplizumab effects on memory and regulatory T cells. Whole-study results and caveats: Naive T cells were seen as more diverse than memory cells and as major alloresponse contributors. In siplizumab cultures, the suppressive function of proliferating Tregs remained unconfirmed.

The CDR3 has 15 residues. From germline, CDR1 is SGHDT and CDR2 YYEEEE. With V trimmed by 4 bases and J by 4 bases, 7 bases remained unmatched. With regard to this clone: Its antigen is as yet unknown.

Repertoires were generated with immunoSEQ multiplex PCR, while TCRdb's copy carries only in-frame clones and drops some. The sample lists fewer than 120,000 clones; roughly 92% were seen once. Sequenced input: CD4+ T cells sorted from blood. The V call is TRBV5-6, the J call TRBJ1-2; 10 nucleotides line up with TRBD1. This TCR was recovered from a human donor in good health. The DNA for the CDR3 is TGTGCCAGCAGCGCGGGGACAGGGGAGCGCTATGGCTACACCTTC. This translates into CASSAGTGERYGYTF.